The 32 T cell receptor beta chains below all came from one sample that was sequenced in a study of T-cell reconstitution after alpha-beta-depleted transplantation in children. Preparation of the TCRbeta library used unique molecular identifiers. MiXCR was run by TCRdb on the PCR reads, yielding one entry per CDR3 protein. The sample lists tens of thousands of distinct CDR3 sequences; 4.9% were seen once. The sample was PBMCs, mostly from graft donor cells, taken 180 days after TCRalphabeta/CD19-depleted stem cell transplant. These receptors were collected from a boy in the first two years of life who had a stem cell transplant for acute myeloid leukemia, so the T cells may come from the graft donor.

This clonotype was seen repeatedly, ten times or more. The J gene is TRBJ2-5, the V gene TRBV12-3 or TRBV12-4, with D hard to call. V lost 10 bases to trimming and J lost 5 bases, with 17 bases between them. The length of the CDR3 is 13 residues. CDR3 sequence: CATPLGALETQYF. As DNA, the CDR3 is TGTGCCACCCCCCTTGGCGCATTGGAGACCCAGTACTTC.

Ten or more counts support this clonotype. This CDR3 is CASSFFPGQDNTGELFF. In DNA, the CDR3 is TGTGCCAGCAGCTTTTTCCCGGGACAGGACAACACCGGGGAGCTGTTTTTT. This chain links TRBV7-2 with TRBJ2-2; TRBD1 agrees at 8 bases. V shed 3 bases and J 2 bases; nucleotides not matched to a gene: 8. Germline V lookup: CDR1 SGHTA, CDR2 FQGNSA. CDR3 length: 17 amino acids.

At least ten counts were recorded for this clonotype. The chain uses TRBV20-1 and TRBJ1-2; D gene uncertain. The CDR3 is 15 residues long. Germline V gene sequence: CDR1 DFQATT, CDR2 SNEGSKA (reference sequence). The V and J ends lost 1 base and 4 bases respectively, with 16 bases between them. The CDR3 coding sequence is TGCAGTGCTAGAGGATTAGACAAGGCGGTCTATGGCTACACCTTC. It encodes CSARGLDKAVYGYTF.

This clonotype was counted at least ten times. The DNA of the CDR3 is TGTGCCAGCAGCCCAGGACAGCCCCACTCCTATGGCTACACCTTC. Its protein is CASSPGQPHSYGYTF. The rearrangement links TRBV2 to TRBJ1-2; D may be TRBD1 (6 bases). The V and J ends lost 6 bases and 4 bases respectively, with 18 bases between them. CDR3 length: 15 residues. Looked up from germline, CDR1 is SNHLY and CDR2 is FYNNEI.

This clonotype was detected ten times or more. The chain combines TRBV5-1 with TRBJ2-2, with 11 bases identical to TRBD2. The CDR3 totals 16 residues. CDR1 and CDR2 from the germline V gene are SGHRS and YFSETQ. The V and J ends lost 1 base and 3 bases, in that order; junction bases with no gene match: 2. The CDR3 loop is CASSLKGLADTGELFF. CDR3 sequence (DNA): TGCGCCAGCAGCTTGAAGGGACTAGCGGACACCGGGGAGCTGTTTTTT.

This clonotype was detected ten times or more. The chain joins TRBV12-3 or TRBV12-4 to TRBJ2-7; D is unresolved. The CDR3 contains 14 residues. V lost 2 bases and J lost 2, with 10 bases in between. The CDR3 sequence: CASSLKGFAYEQYF. CDR3 nucleotides: TGTGCCAGCAGTTTAAAGGGTTTTGCCTACGAGCAGTACTTC.

This clonotype occurred many times. J is TRBJ2-2 and V is TRBV7-8; 7 bases are a match to TRBD2. This CDR3 has 16 residues. CDR1 is SGHVS, CDR2 FQNEAQ, per germline. V shed 1 base, J shed 5 bases, and the junction held 7 bases outside the gene matches. The CDR3 DNA is TGTGCCAGCAGCTTAGAAGTGGGGGGGTATACCGGGGAGCTGTTTTTT. It encodes CASSLEVGGYTGELFF.

The chain uses TRBV6-1 and TRBJ2-1, with TRBD1 as a possible D gene (6 bases). CDR3 length: 16 residues. Trimming removed 1 base at V and 6 bases at J, with 16 bases between. Germline-derived CDR1 and CDR2 are MNHNS and SASEGT. CDR3: CASSEGAPWGPNEQFF. The CDR3 coding sequence is TGTGCCAGCAGTGAAGGAGCGCCATGGGGGCCCAATGAGCAGTTCTTC.

A word on this clonotype: A read error may explain this, as a much larger clone is one base away. The chain combines TRBV30 with TRBJ1-2; D not resolved. CDR1 is GTSNPN, CDR2 SVGIG, per germline (reference sequence). The CDR3 covers 12 residues. V was trimmed by 2 bases and J by 4 bases, leaving 8 bases between them. CDR3 sequence: CAWSLASYGYTF. For the CDR3, the DNA is TGTGCCTGGAGTCTTGCCTCCTATGGCTACACCTTC.

In its sample, this clonotype was seen many times. The chain carries TRBV20-1 and TRBJ2-1; 12 nucleotides match TRBD2. V lost 1 base and J lost 1; bases outside the gene matches: 8. The V gene's germline CDR1 is DFQATT and CDR2 SNEGSKA (reference sequence). CDR3 length equals 18 residues. The CDR3 here is CSARVGTSGLGSYNEQFF. CDR3 in DNA: TGCAGTGCTAGAGTGGGGACTAGCGGGCTTGGTTCCTACAATGAGCAGTTCTTC.

This clonotype was seen repeatedly, ten times or more. The V gene is TRBV7-9, the J gene TRBJ2-1; maybe TRBD1 (5 bases). Germline V gene sequence: CDR1 SEHNR, CDR2 FQNEAQ (reference sequence). The CDR3 totals 12 residues. The germline V and J ends were trimmed by 10 bases and 7 bases, with 14 bases remaining between them. Here the CDR3 reads CATSTENNEQFF. In nucleotides, the CDR3 is TGTGCCACTTCGACAGAGAATAATGAGCAGTTCTTC. Supplemented by reference TRBV7-9 and TRBJ2-1, the full variable domain reads DTGVSQNPRHKITKRGQNVTFRCDPISEHNRLYWYRQTLGQGPEFLTYFQNEAQLEKSRLLSDRFSAERPKGSFSTLEIQRTEQGDSAMYLCATSTENNEQFFGPGTRLTVL.

The table lists this clonotype with many counts. The chain recombines TRBV12-3 or TRBV12-4 with TRBJ2-5; 7 nucleotides align to TRBD1. The CDR3 covers 14 residues. Losses at the gene ends were 5 bases for V and 1 base for J; bases not matched to a gene: 4. The CDR3 loop reads CASSRGPAQETQYF. The CDR3 DNA reads TGTGCCAGCAGTAGGGGGCCCGCCCAAGAGACCCAGTACTTC.

The table lists this clonotype with many counts. The chain carries TRBV6-5 and TRBJ2-5, with D possibly being TRBD1 (5 bases). The germline CDR1 and CDR2 sequences are MNHEY and SVGAGI. V lost 0 bases and J lost 5, with 10 bases in between. There are 14 residues in the CDR3. The chain's CDR3 is CASSYSARVETQYF. CDR3 DNA: TGTGCCAGCAGTTACTCTGCCAGGGTGGAGACCCAGTACTTC.

J is TRBJ2-6 and V is TRBV4-1, with 9 bases matching TRBD1. J gave up 1 base and V 3 bases, and 16 bases lay outside the gene matches. The CDR3 runs 21 residues. CDR1 and CDR2 from the germline V gene are MGHRA and YSYEKL. CDR3 coding DNA: TGCGCCAGCAGCCACCCGAGGTCCCCGGGACAGGGAATTTCTGGGGCCAACGTCCTGACTTTC. Amino acids: CASSHPRSPGQGISGANVLTF.

Only a few counts were recorded for this clonotype. The chain carries TRBV4-2 and TRBJ2-3; D is unclear. Germline lookup yields CDR1 LGHNA and CDR2 YNFKEQ. Trimming shortened V by 9 bases and J by 11 bases, and 24 bases separated the two germline ends. The CDR3 covers 14 residues. The CDR3 loop reads CARGPGLADSEQYF. DNA of the CDR3: TGTGCCAGGGGCCCCGGGCTCGCGGATTCTGAGCAGTATTTT.

This clonotype was counted many times. This chain joins TRBV5-1 and TRBJ1-2; unclear D gene. Trimming left V 3 bases short and J 4 bases short, with 13 bases between. The CDR3 covers 14 residues. The germline V gene encodes CDR1 SGHRS and CDR2 YFSETQ. CDR3 protein: CASSSIGPLYGYTF. DNA for the CDR3: TGCGCCAGCAGCTCAATAGGGCCTCTCTATGGCTACACCTTC. Using reference TRBV5-1 and TRBJ1-2 for the parts outside the CDR3, the full variable domain is KAGVTQTPRYLIKTRGQQVTLSCSPISGHRSVSWYQQTPGQGLQFLFEYFSETQRNKGNFPGRFSGRQFSNSRSEMNVSTLELGDSALYLCASSSIGPLYGYTFGSGTRLTVV.

A note on this clonotype: Just one base apart from a much larger clone, this may be a read error. The chain couples TRBV21-1 to TRBJ2-7; the table's TRBD1 call for D was not verified on the DNA. TRBV21-1 is classified as a pseudogene. This CDR3 has 15 amino acids. The CDR3 region is CANSKIAGGSYEQYF. The CDR3, as DNA: TGTGCCAACAGCAAAATAGCAGGGGGTTCCTACGAGCAGTACTTC.

The J gene is TRBJ2-7, the V gene TRBV28, with 7 bases identical to TRBD1. V lost 10 bases, J lost 3 bases, and 6 bases stayed unmatched. Germline V gives CDR1 MDHEN, CDR2 SYDVKM. The CDR3 extends over 12 amino acids. CDR3 in DNA: TGTGCCACCCGACAGGGCCTCTACGAGCAGTACGTC. This gives the protein CATRQGLYEQYV.

This clonotype appeared once. The rearrangement uses TRBV18 and TRBJ2-3; TRBD1 might be the D (6 bases). This CDR3 region has 16 residues. The germline V gene encodes CDR1 KGHSH and CDR2 LQKENI. The V end was cut by 4 bases, the J end by 0 bases, with 14 bases between. CDR3 sequence reads: CASSHRLGGSTDTQYF. In DNA, the CDR3 is TGTGCCAGCTCACACAGGCTAGGGGGTAGCACAGATACGCAGTATTTT. Using reference TRBV18 and TRBJ2-3 for the parts outside the CDR3, the full variable domain is NAGVMQNPRHLVRRRGQEARLRCSPMKGHSHVYWYRQLPEEGLKFMVYLQKENIIDESGMPKERFSAEFPKEGPSILRIQQVVRGDSAAYFCASSHRLGGSTDTQYFGPGTRLTVL.

This clonotype came up many times. This chain links TRBV5-1 with TRBJ2-1; the D gene could be TRBD1 or TRBD2 (5 bases each). Trimming shortened V by 4 bases and J by 6 bases, and 8 bases separated the two germline ends. The CDR3 loop spans 12 amino acids. The germline V gene encodes CDR1 SGHRS and CDR2 YFSETQ. The CDR3 DNA sequence: TGCGCCAGCAGCCCGGGGACCAATGAGCAGTTCTTC. It yields the protein CASSPGTNEQFF.

This clonotype was picked up many times. One end of the junction fails to match germline, which may point to a read error. The genes are TRBV20-1 and TRBJ1-3, with D uncertain. There are 13 residues in the CDR3. Germline values: CDR1 DFQATT, CDR2 SNEGSKA (reference sequence). CDR3 in amino acids: CSARDYITRQPKF. CDR3 bases: TGCAGTGCTAGAGATTATATCACGCGGCAGCCGAAGTTT.

Ten or more counts support this clonotype. The rearrangement joins TRBV7-9 to TRBJ2-1; 7 positions match TRBD2. CDR1 and CDR2 (germline): SEHNR, FQNEAQ (reference sequence). After removal of 5 bases from V and 4 bases from J, the junction contained 8 bases not matched to a gene. There are 15 residues in the CDR3. CDR3 DNA sequence: TGTGCCAGCAGCGCCGTGGCGGGGGAATACAATGAGCAGTTCTTC. Translated, it gives CASSAVAGEYNEQFF.

The sample holds many counts of this clonotype. The chain is built from TRBV20-1 and TRBJ1-2; D gene uncertain. Germline V gene sequence: CDR1 DFQATT, CDR2 SNEGSKA (reference sequence). The V end was cut by 0 bases, the J end by 5 bases, with 10 bases between. This CDR3 is 13 amino acids long. The CDR3 protein is CSARDESPYGYTF. CDR3 in DNA: TGCAGTGCTAGAGATGAGTCCCCGTATGGCTACACCTTC.

In this sample, this clonotype turned up many times. The rearrangement links TRBV11-2 to TRBJ2-7, with D perhaps TRBD1 (5 bases). This CDR3 region has 14 residues. Trimming removed 0 bases at V and 7 bases at J, with 13 bases between. Germline V lookup: CDR1 SGHAT, CDR2 FQNNGV. The CDR3 loop reads CASSLEASGKEQYV. CDR3 bases: TGTGCCAGCAGCTTAGAAGCGTCAGGGAAAGAGCAGTACGTC.

With regard to this clonotype: No conserved phenylalanine or tryptophan ends this CDR3, so it is likely a read error. The CDR3 loop reads CASIKPGGVSCAFL. The CDR3 DNA is TGTGCCAGCATCAAGCCCGGGGGGGTTTCTTGTGCTTTCTTA. This chain uses TRBV12-3 or TRBV12-4 with TRBJ1-1; TRBD1 is a possible D gene (5 bases). V lost 7 bases and J lost 11, with 23 bases in between. The CDR3 totals 14 residues.

In this sample, this clonotype turned up many times. The chain links TRBV4-3 to TRBJ2-5; TRBD2 matches 8 bases. CDR1 is LGHNA, CDR2 YSLEER, per germline. The CDR3 loop spans 16 amino acids. V was clipped by 1 base and J by 5 bases; unmatched bases: 9. The CDR3 nucleotides are TGCGCCAGCAGCCAAGTGGGGACGGGGGGGCTGGAGACCCAGTACTTC. Encoded protein: CASSQVGTGGLETQYF.

This clonotype was found many times. V is TRBV4-3 and J is TRBJ1-5; TRBD1 matches at 9 bases. This CDR3 is built from 16 residues. J was trimmed by 4 bases and V by 0 bases; bases with no gene match: 4. Germline V gene sequence: CDR1 LGHNA, CDR2 YSLEER. Written as DNA, the CDR3 is TGCGCCAGCAGCCAAGATTGGGACAGGGTTAATCAGCCCCAGCATTTT. The encoded protein is CASSQDWDRVNQPQHF.

This clonotype occurred many times. The chain recombines TRBV27 with TRBJ2-4; D possibly corresponds to TRBD1 (6 bases). Trimming pared 5 bases from V and 6 bases from J, leaving 11 bases between. The CDR3 length is 13 residues. Germline CDR1 MNHEY, CDR2 SMNVEV (reference sequence). The CDR3 region is CASSPTGRNIQYF. In DNA form, the CDR3 reads TGTGCCAGCAGTCCGACAGGCCGAAACATTCAGTACTTC.

This clonotype came up many times. CDR3 residues: CASSGAVSAVETQYF. In DNA, the CDR3 is TGCGCCAGCAGCGGGGCCGTTAGCGCCGTAGAGACCCAGTACTTC. V and J are TRBV5-1 and TRBJ2-5; perhaps D is TRBD1 or TRBD2 (5 bases each). Trimming pared 4 bases from V and 4 bases from J, leaving 17 bases between. The CDR3 has 15 amino acids. Germline V gene data show CDR1 as SGHRS and CDR2 as YFSETQ.

This clonotype was recorded many times. The chain is built from TRBV2 and TRBJ2-6; TRBD1 agrees at 8 bases. After removal of 5 bases from V and 2 bases from J, the junction contained 2 bases not matched to a gene. This CDR3 spans 15 amino acids. Per the germline V gene, CDR1 is SNHLY and CDR2 is FYNNEI. CDR3 in DNA: TGTGCCAGCAGTTTGGACAGGGCTGGGGCCAACGTCCTGACTTTC. Its protein is CASSLDRAGANVLTF.

This clonotype was counted many times. The rearrangement joins TRBV29-1 to TRBJ2-7, with 10 bases matching TRBD1. V trimming: 6 bases; J trimming: 1 base; junction bases outside the gene matches: 6. Per the germline V gene, CDR1 is SQVTM and CDR2 is ANQGSEA. The CDR3 runs 14 residues. This CDR3 is CSVTRQGASYEQYF. The CDR3 DNA reads as TGCAGCGTCACCCGACAGGGGGCGTCCTACGAGCAGTACTTC.

This clonotype was detected many times. V usage is TRBV20-1 and J usage is TRBJ1-2; possibly TRBD1 for D (6 bases). The CDR3 loop spans 12 amino acids. V lost 3 bases to trimming and J lost 5 bases, with 10 bases between them. From germline, CDR1 is DFQATT and CDR2 SNEGSKA (reference sequence). CDR3 protein: CSASTGTYGYTF. The CDR3 DNA is TGCAGTGCTAGCACAGGGACTTATGGCTACACCTTC.